What follows are 6 T cell receptor beta chains derived from one specimen sequenced in a study of blood T cell repertoires in COVID-19. Produced via immunoSEQ multiplex PCR; TCRdb's table is partial and in-frame only. Counted here are about 87,000 clones, approximately 86% occurring once; the ten biggest clones make up under 6%. Sequenced input: peripheral blood. Receptor source: a man in his forties with acute or convalescent COVID-19.

This clone is a singleton in its sample. The chain joins TRBV13 to TRBJ1-1; 7 nucleotides agree with TRBD1. The ends lost 3 bases at V and 1 base at J; junction bases unmatched: 14. From germline, CDR1 is PRHDT and CDR2 FYEKMQ (reference sequence). The CDR3 totals 18 residues. The CDR3 DNA is TGTGCCAGCAGCTTCGACCCTAGGGGTAGGGGGCGGAACACTGAAGCTTTCTTT. Amino acids: CASSFDPRGRGRNTEAFF. The full variable domain, completed using reference TRBV13 and TRBJ1-1, is AAGVIQSPRHLIKEKRETATLKCYPIPRHDTVYWYQQGPGQDPQFLISFYEKMQSDKGSIPDRFSAQQFSDYHSELNMSSLELGDSALYFCASSFDPRGRGRNTEAFFGQGTRLTVV.

This clone appeared a single time. The chain carries TRBV27 and TRBJ1-4, with a weak D call TRBD1 (5 bases). The CDR3 loop spans 17 amino acids. Per the germline V gene, CDR1 is MNHEY and CDR2 is SMNVEV (reference sequence). V was cut by 4 bases and J by 4 bases, with 19 bases left in between. This CDR3 reads CASSYRGGGGINEKLFF. The CDR3 coding sequence is TGTGCCAGCAGTTACCGGGGAGGCGGGGGAATTAATGAAAAACTGTTTTTT.

The chain employs TRBV19 and TRBJ2-3, with 8 bases lining up with TRBD2. The CDR3 contains 14 residues. Germline CDR1 LNHDA, CDR2 SQIVND (reference sequence). V lost 5 bases and J lost 1; bases outside the gene matches: 2. The CDR3 nucleotides are TGTGCCAGTAGTTTTAGCGGGGGCACAGATACGCAGTATTTT. It codes for CASSFSGGTDTQYF. Together with reference TRBV19 and TRBJ2-3, the CDR3 gives the full variable domain: DGGITQSPKYLFRKEGQNVTLSCEQNLNHDAMYWYRQDPGQGLRLIYYSQIVNDFQKGDIAEGYSVSREKKESFPLTVTSAQKNPTAFYLCASSFSGGTDTQYFGPGTRLTVL.

The chain combines TRBV7-2 with TRBJ1-1; 7 nucleotides match TRBD1. From germline, CDR1 is SGHTA and CDR2 FQGNSA. The V and J ends lost 6 bases and 7 bases, in that order; junction bases with no gene match: 8. CDR3 length: 13 amino acids. CDR3 residues: CASSQQGFGEAFF. The CDR3 DNA reads TGTGCCAGCAGTCAACAGGGGTTTGGTGAAGCTTTCTTT.

The chain couples TRBV5-4 to TRBJ2-3, with a tentative D call TRBD2 (5 bases). V was shortened by 3 bases and J by 2 bases, with 7 bases between the two germline ends. Germline CDR1 is SGHNT and CDR2 is YYREEE (reference sequence). This CDR3 is 13 amino acids long. The CDR3 coding sequence is TGTGCCAGCAGCTCCGGACTCACAGATACGCAGTATTTT. Amino acids: CASSSGLTDTQYF.

This clone occurred once. The genes are TRBV19 and TRBJ1-2, with D tentatively TRBD1 (5 bases). This CDR3 is 13 amino acids long. The germline V and J ends were trimmed by 6 bases and 4 bases, with 12 bases remaining between them. Germline lookup yields CDR1 LNHDA and CDR2 SQIVND (reference sequence). CDR3 loop: CASSPDRTYGYTF. The CDR3 DNA sequence: TGTGCCAGTAGCCCAGACAGAACCTATGGCTACACCTTC.